This TCR beta chain derives from a study of T cell clonotyping in hematopoietic cell transplantation. Study findings and constraints: Few recipient clonotypes overlapped donors; over 95% were de novo at given depth. After transplant, recipient diversity fell while pathologically expanded clonotypes grew through day 180. Cells were unsorted, so CD4 and CD8 contributions were not separated. Graft donor and pretransplant recipient Inverse Simpson Index values predicted broader posttransplant TCR diversity.

Using immunoSEQ multiplex PCR, the repertoire was profiled, and TCRdb retains in-frame clones only, with some absent. The sample carries roughly 12,000 clones, about half recorded once. Turning to this clone: Its target is unknown.

The CDR3 sequence is 12 residues long. CDR1 and CDR2 from the germline V gene are MNHEY and SVGAGI. Deletions cut 7 bases from V and 4 bases from J, with 10 bases between. Sequencing was done on a sample of peripheral blood mononuclear cells. This rearrangement joins TRBV6-5 to TRBJ1-2, with no clear D. The receptor's source is a man between 45 and 60 years old in good health. Some clones in this sample may be carry-over from other donors' samples. The CDR3 here is CASNGRGYGYTF. The DNA of the CDR3 is TGTGCCAGCAACGGACGGGGCTATGGCTACACCTTC.